These 8 T cell receptor beta chains were all obtained from the same sample, sequenced in a study of identical twins. TCRdb reprocessed the 5' RACE reads with MiXCR, giving one entry per CDR3 protein. The table shows 350,000 to 450,000 distinct CDR3 sequences, with around 20% occurring only once. The source material was naive T cells sorted from blood. The receptors were gathered from a man aged 45-65 years in good health.

This clonotype occurred a few times. This chain joins TRBV24-1 and TRBJ2-7; D call uncertain. Trimming removed 3 bases from V and 4 bases from J, with 9 bases in between. Germline-derived CDR1 and CDR2 are KGHDR and SFDVKD. This CDR3 is 13 amino acids long. The CDR3 nucleotides read TGTGCCACCAGTGATCCGCTCCGATACGAGCAGTACTTC. Translated: CATSDPLRYEQYF.

In its sample, this clonotype was seen many times. The V gene is TRBV28, the J gene TRBJ1-1, with D perhaps matching TRBD1 (6 bases). The CDR3 extends over 15 amino acids. Germline lookup yields CDR1 MDHEN and CDR2 SYDVKM. Between the trimmed V and J ends, which lost 6 bases and 5 bases, there was a span of 19 bases. The CDR3 nucleotides are TGTGCCAGCAGGGCCGAACAGGGTACCGGGACTGAAGCTTTCTTT. It specifies CASRAEQGTGTEAFF.

This clonotype was counted a few times. The rearrangement links TRBV28 to TRBJ1-2; the match to TRBD1 covers 8 bases. This CDR3 has 12 residues. V gave up 6 bases and J gave up 7 bases; unmatched junction bases: 4. Germline-derived CDR1 and CDR2 are MDHEN and SYDVKM. This CDR3 reads CASRLDRGGYTF. The CDR3 DNA reads TGTGCCAGCAGGCTCGACAGGGGTGGCTACACCTTC.

This clonotype was recorded a few times. This chain links TRBV20-1 with TRBJ2-5; 9 bases align to TRBD1. With 3 bases clipped from V and 0 bases from J, the junction kept 5 bases outside the gene matches. The germline gives CDR1 DFQATT, CDR2 SNEGSKA (reference sequence). The CDR3 length is 15 residues. The CDR3, as DNA: TGCAGTGCTAGGTCCGGACAGGGGAACCAAGAGACCCAGTACTTC. This sequence encodes CSARSGQGNQETQYF.

The chain uses TRBV11-1 and TRBJ2-6; 7 bases are a match to TRBD1. Germline V gene data show CDR1 as SGHAT and CDR2 as FQDESV (reference sequence). V shed 4 bases, J shed 0 bases, and the junction held 18 bases outside the gene matches. The CDR3 length is 21 residues. The CDR3 loop reads CASSSTRIGVRDSSGANVLTF. The DNA of the CDR3 is TGTGCCAGCAGCTCAACAAGGATCGGGGTACGGGACAGCTCTGGGGCCAACGTCCTGACTTTC.

This clonotype appeared a few times. The gene calls are TRBV6-5 and TRBJ1-2; 9 positions agree with TRBD1. Germline trimming cut 4 bases from V and 8 bases from J; bases unmatched to any gene: 11. Looked up from germline, CDR1 is MNHEY and CDR2 is SVGAGI. The CDR3 consists of 15 residues. CDR3 bases: TGTGCCAGCAGTTCCTACCGGGACAGGGAGGACGGCTACACCTTC. Its translation: CASSSYRDREDGYTF.

There are many counts of this clonotype. V gene TRBV12-3 or TRBV12-4 combines with J gene TRBJ1-5; D gene unclear. The CDR3 extends over 14 amino acids. V was pared by 5 bases and J by 1 base, with 9 bases between. The CDR3 DNA reads as TGTGCCAGCAGTCTCGGCGGAAGCAATCAGCCCCAGCATTTT. Its translation is CASSLGGSNQPQHF.

The gene calls are TRBV7-3 and TRBJ2-3; TRBD1 aligns across 7 bases. Germline CDR1 SGHTA, CDR2 FQGTGA. J lost 4 bases, V lost 2 bases, and 3 bases had no gene match. CDR3 length: 14 amino acids. DNA of the CDR3: TGTGCCAGCAGCTTAGGGACAGTCTCAGATACGCAGTATTTT. This sequence encodes CASSLGTVSDTQYF.